This TCR beta chain emerged from a study of T cells expressing NK-cell markers. Study background: CD3+CD56+NKG2C+, CD3+CD56+NKG2C- and CD3+CD56-NKG2C+ T cells, once sorted, supplied the TCR beta repertoires. The study sequenced eight donors, seven HCMV-seropositive and one seronegative.

The CDR3 totals 12 residues. Germline CDR1 is SGDLS and CDR2 is YYNGEE. cDNA encoding TCR beta was synthesized via 5'RACE template switching incorporating UMIs. From its re-call of the 5' RACE reads, TCRdb lists each CDR3 protein once, without DNA. The specimen's table records 350,000 to 400,000 distinct CDR3 sequences. Material for sequencing was blood T cells: a sorted CD56 or NKG2C T cell subset, CD4+ or CD8+ T cells, or bulk PBMC T cells (not recorded which). This clonotype was obtained from a woman between 45 and 60 years old in good health. This chain connects TRBV9 to TRBJ2-3; TCRdb gives TRBD2 as the D gene, but with no DNA this cannot be confirmed. This CDR3 reads CASSTTSDTQYF.